This T cell receptor beta chain was sequenced for a study of cytomegalovirus exposure and HLA in healthy donors (dated by TCRdb to 2017 to 2019). Context from the whole study: In an earlier analysis of some 550 of the donors, approximately 300 Gb of sequence data and 117 million unique TCR beta sequences from approximately 180 million T cells were reported. Donor age, sex, ethnicity and CMV serostatus were compiled together with the repertoire data. The aim of the study was to test whether cataloging public T cell receptors could identify signatures of past pathogen exposure. Genome-wide SNP genotypes for about three fifths of the roughly 670 donors were used in a later genetic analysis, which treated that subset as a discovery cohort. The later analysis used no new phenotypic data to find candidate immune exposures, relying instead on TCR beta sequences and their occurrence across donors. In a later analysis, previously published TCR beta repertoires from 550 to 700 donors were re-analyzed and high-resolution HLA genotyping was added so that TCR occurrence patterns could be studied. Across 300 to 400 genotyped donors of the cohort, an average of about 200,000 unique TCR beta nucleotide sequences per donor were sequenced, and roughly 20% of those sequences were non-productive. The study used immunosequencing to profile the T cell repertoires of several hundred subjects and linked those repertoires to cytomegalovirus serostatus. Five DR-DQ haplotypes were handled as single units for association and clustering, since linkage in the cohort was strong. The number of donors typed differed by locus, with about 629-630 for A, B, C, DRB1 and DQB1, around 500 for DQA1, 600 to 610 for DPA1, and over 400 for DPB1. An early release covering roughly 640 HLA-typed donors comprised 250 to 350 gigabases of sequencing data and tens of millions of unique TCR sequences. Of the roughly 430 genotyped donors, roughly 85% fell in the genetic ancestry cluster associated with self-reported Caucasian donors. Along with the approximately 700-subject first cohort, a separate validation cohort of roughly 110 different subjects was used. To predict cytomegalovirus infection status, the study combined high-throughput TCR immunosequencing, statistical association of individual TCRs with disease status, and machine learning. Every repertoire in the discovery cohort had been generated on one and the same sequencing platform. HLA typing included class I and class II loci at four-digit resolution. An earlier analysis of around 580 of the donors used high-throughput TCR beta sequencing to judge whether each TCR beta V gene segment behaved as functional or pseudogenic. What the study reported, not specific to this receptor: A total of fewer than 200 TCR beta chains were listed by the study as associated with cytomegalovirus. V-gene and J-gene trimming of TCR beta chains was associated with a missense DCLRE1C variant in a later genetic analysis, and the association was replicated in an independent cohort. In a later genetic analysis, fewer N-insertions in productive TCRs were reported among donors in an Asian-associated ancestry cluster than the approximately 710-donor mean. A further reported finding was that TCR beta sequences accurately predicted the HLA-A and HLA-B alleles for most subjects in the first cohort. The cohort was sequenced for TCR beta chains only, and without alpha or paired-chain data the features that could be detected were limited. According to the authors, the approach could potentially be generalized to other disease states and immunological phenotypes. According to a later analysis, most CMV-associated TCR beta chains appeared to be HLA-restricted, and the HLA associations seemed to be driven largely by CMV exposure. In a later analysis, TCR association rates were found to vary across HLA loci, with the most associated TCRs seen for DRB1 alleles and the fewest for HLA-C alleles. Some IMGT-functional V segments, including TRBV6-2 and TRBV6-3, could not be told apart with the 87-base-pair reads, so those segments were excluded. A later analysis associated approximately 17,000 TCR beta sequences with specific HLA alleles at a false discovery rate of 0.05. The classifier was reported to diagnose cytomegalovirus status with high specificity and sensitivity in both the original cohort and the validation cohort. Strong co-occurrence of HLA alleles, especially DR and DQ, made assigning TCR associations to individual alleles difficult. Most TCR sequences were observed very rarely across donors, whereas some public TCRs were present in many individuals. Because counts were too low, approximately 18 rarely observed V segments, including chromosome 9 orphons, were excluded from the earlier analysis of 500 to 700 of the donors. Several of the top co-occurrence clusters appeared to be linked to parvovirus B19, influenza, CMV and Epstein-Barr virus, according to a later analysis. Compared with equally common non-associated chains, HLA-associated TCR beta chains in a later analysis were more clonally expanded and had lower generation probabilities. Correlated functional status among segregating V segments might be attributable to linkage disequilibrium, but an unknown experimental factor could not be ruled out. In vitro tests confirmed that a few of the cytomegalovirus-associated TCR beta chains recognize cytomegalovirus antigens. For the cohort, immune exposure information was limited to CMV serostatus. A cluster of highly shared sequence variants was judged likely to represent a technical artifact of the sequencing pipeline. In an earlier analysis of a few hundred of the donors, most TCR beta V segments were observed in productive rearrangements about 90% or about 30% of the time, broadly matching IMGT annotations. HLA typing was unavailable for some donors at each locus, so association tests used only the typed subset. The presence/absence analyses assumed that sequencing depth was roughly uniform across donors, and that assumption may not be true.

Via the germline V gene (reference sequence), CDR1 is LNHNV and CDR2 YYDKDF. The CDR3 holds 14 amino acids from the cysteine to the phenylalanine. Only the CDR3 part of the read is kept: 42 bases, read in frame from the first base. The junction shows trimming of 4 bases on V and 3 bases on J, plus 10 bases between the germline ends. The cohort consisted of 600 or so healthy bone marrow donors. Cohort members were all nominally healthy when sampled, although unrecorded immune exposures were likely present. The donor was CMV seronegative and was included in the group of several hundred seronegative cohort members. A peripheral blood sample was provided by each donor, and peripheral blood mononuclear cells were used for TCR beta sequencing. Genomic DNA was extracted from the blood cell samples with the Qiagen DNeasy Blood Extraction Kit. Points on this clone: It has no known antigen specificity. No quality values exist for individual bases; no much larger clone is one base distant.

Library prep was done by the immunoSEQ multiplex PCR assay. A mixture of 60 forward primers for TCR Vbeta segments and 13 reverse primers for TCR Jbeta segments was used in the multiplex PCR. A multiplex PCR assay on genomic DNA amplified the CDR3 region of rearranged TCR beta genes. On the Illumina HiSeq System, the amplified TCR beta libraries were sequenced as 87-base-pair reads. The published analysis was carried out like this. In a later analysis, roughly 80 million unique TCR beta chains were counted across the approximately 620 repertoires, and roughly 11 million of these chains were shared by at least two donors. To remove PCR and sequencing errors, raw reads were error-corrected and collapsed into unique sequences using a nearest-neighbor algorithm that merged closely related sequences. Alignment of CDR3 sequences to IMGT reference sequences was used to assign V, D and J gene segments. For a sequence to be retained, at least a six-nucleotide match to both a V gene segment and a J gene segment was required. A rearrangement was called productive if the CDR3 had no stop codons and remained in frame with V and J, and every other rearrangement was called non-productive. Following IMGT convention, CDR3 was defined as the stretch from the second conserved V-encoded cysteine to the conserved J-encoded phenylalanine. Sequences without an unambiguous match to a single V gene segment were excluded from the earlier analysis of approximately 560 of the donors. An earlier analysis of about 590 of the donors classified V segments as functional when productive rearrangements were above 56.7% and as segregating when the standard deviation between donors was above 5%. A statistical classification framework was developed to diagnose cytomegalovirus status using the catalog of TCR beta chain sequences. In a later analysis, V and J genes were assigned by comparing TCR nucleotide sequences against IMGT/GENE-DB human TR gene sequences. In a later analysis, CDR3 sequences and most-parsimonious VDJ recombination scenarios were assigned using the TCRdist pipeline. A later analysis defined each TCR beta chain by its CDR3 amino acid sequence plus V-gene family, and excluded reads lacking a unique V-gene family. In a later analysis, fewer than 600 highly shared, low-generation-probability nucleotide sequences were removed to address suspected cross-contamination and a sequencing artifact. In a later analysis, a clonal expansion index for each public chain was calculated from normalized within-repertoire ranks of inferred template counts. Generation probabilities in a later analysis came from a VDJ recombination model fitted to out-of-frame rearrangements, and those results were checked against IGoR. In a later analysis, TCR-TCR, TCR-HLA and TCR-CMV co-occurrence was scored with hypergeometric tests, and a repertoire-size bias correction was applied to TCR pairs. A later analysis estimated false discovery rates by permuting HLA or CMV assignments 20 times. A later analysis grouped co-occurring TCRs with DBSCAN, adding TCRdist sequence similarity when clustering within HLA-allele-positive subsets. Co-occurrence clustering excluded repertoires with fewer than 30,000 or more than 120,000 public chains, plus five with anomalous nucleotide sharing. TCRdb re-hosts the immuneACCESS table, in-frame sequences only. Its copies lack some clones; in the studies checked, an unresolved V gene accounts for under half of them, and the cause for the rest is not known. The D gene and trimming were derived from the DNA, and the V and J assignments and clone size from that table. The sample records roughly 220,000 clones, 70% to 90% of which are singletons. The top ten constitute roughly 3.1% of the sample.

Material for sequencing was PBMCs. The sequence joins TRBV15 to TRBJ1-5; the D segment could be TRBD1, given 6 matching bases. The receptor's source is a man aged 30 to 39 in good health and CMV-seronegative. The CDR3 amino acid sequence is: CATSKNRVNQPQHF. The bases are TGTGCCACCAGCAAAAACAGGGTCAATCAGCCCCAGCATTTT.